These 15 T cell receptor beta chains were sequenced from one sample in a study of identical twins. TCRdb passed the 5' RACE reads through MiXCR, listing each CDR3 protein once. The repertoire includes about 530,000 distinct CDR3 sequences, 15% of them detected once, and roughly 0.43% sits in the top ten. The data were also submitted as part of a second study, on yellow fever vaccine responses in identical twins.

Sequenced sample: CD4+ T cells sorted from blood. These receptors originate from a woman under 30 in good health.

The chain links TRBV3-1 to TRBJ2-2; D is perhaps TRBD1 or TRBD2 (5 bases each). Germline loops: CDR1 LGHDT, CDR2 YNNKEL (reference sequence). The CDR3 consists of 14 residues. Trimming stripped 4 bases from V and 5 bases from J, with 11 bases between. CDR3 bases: TGTGCCAGCAGCCGGGACCCGGGGACCGGGGAGCTGTTTTTT. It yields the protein CASSRDPGTGELFF.

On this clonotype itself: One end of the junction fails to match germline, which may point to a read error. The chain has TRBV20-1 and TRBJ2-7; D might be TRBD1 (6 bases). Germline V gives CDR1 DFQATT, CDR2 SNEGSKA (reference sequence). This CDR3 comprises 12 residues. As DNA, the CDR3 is TGCAGTGTTAGAACCCAGGGGAACGAGCAGTACTTC. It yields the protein CSVRTQGNEQYF.

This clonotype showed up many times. This CDR3 is CANDQTEGTEAFF. The CDR3 coding sequence is TGTGCCAACGACCAAACGGAAGGAACTGAAGCTTTCTTT. J is TRBJ1-1 and V is TRBV12-3 or TRBV12-4; no clear D. Trimming removed 10 bases from V and 5 bases from J, with 17 bases in between. CDR3 length equals 13 residues.

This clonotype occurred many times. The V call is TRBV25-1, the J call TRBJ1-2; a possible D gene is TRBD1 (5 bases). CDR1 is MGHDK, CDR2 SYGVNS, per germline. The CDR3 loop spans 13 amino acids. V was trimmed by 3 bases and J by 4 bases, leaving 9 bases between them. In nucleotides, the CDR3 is TGTGCCAGCAGTGAGGGGCAGCTCTATGGCTACACCTTC. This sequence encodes CASSEGQLYGYTF.

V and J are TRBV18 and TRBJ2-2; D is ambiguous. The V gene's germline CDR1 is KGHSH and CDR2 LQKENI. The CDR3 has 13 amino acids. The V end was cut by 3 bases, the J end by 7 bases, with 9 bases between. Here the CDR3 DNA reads TGTGCCAGCTCACCTCAGTACGACGGGGAGCTGTTTTTT. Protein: CASSPQYDGELFF. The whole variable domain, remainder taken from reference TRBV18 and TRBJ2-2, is NAGVMQNPRHLVRRRGQEARLRCSPMKGHSHVYWYRQLPEEGLKFMVYLQKENIIDESGMPKERFSAEFPKEGPSILRIQQVVRGDSAAYFCASSPQYDGELFFGEGSRLTVL.

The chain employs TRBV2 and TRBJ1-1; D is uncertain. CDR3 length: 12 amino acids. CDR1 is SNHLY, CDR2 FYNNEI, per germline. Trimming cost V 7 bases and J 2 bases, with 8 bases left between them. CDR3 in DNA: TGTGCCAGCAACCCCACAAACACTGAAGCTTTCTTT. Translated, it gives CASNPTNTEAFF.

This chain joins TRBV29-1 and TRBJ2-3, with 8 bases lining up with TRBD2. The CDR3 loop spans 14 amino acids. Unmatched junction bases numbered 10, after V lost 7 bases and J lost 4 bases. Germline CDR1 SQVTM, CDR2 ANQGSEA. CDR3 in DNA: TGCAGCGCTGAGGTGGTAGCGGGGTCAGATACGCAGTATTTT. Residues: CSAEVVAGSDTQYF.

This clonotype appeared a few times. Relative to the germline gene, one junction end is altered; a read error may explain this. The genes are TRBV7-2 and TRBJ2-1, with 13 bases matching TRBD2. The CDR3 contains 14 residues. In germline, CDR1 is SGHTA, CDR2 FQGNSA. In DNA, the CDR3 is TGTGCCAGCAGCTCCAGGACTAGCGGGAGTTTGGGAGTCTTC. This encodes CASSSRTSGSLGVF.

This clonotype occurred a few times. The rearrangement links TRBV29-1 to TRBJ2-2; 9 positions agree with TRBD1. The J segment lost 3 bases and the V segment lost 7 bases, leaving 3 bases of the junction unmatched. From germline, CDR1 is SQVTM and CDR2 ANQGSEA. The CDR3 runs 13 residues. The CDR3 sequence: CSGDRVDTGELFF. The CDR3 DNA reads TGCAGCGGGGACAGGGTTGACACCGGGGAGCTGTTTTTT.

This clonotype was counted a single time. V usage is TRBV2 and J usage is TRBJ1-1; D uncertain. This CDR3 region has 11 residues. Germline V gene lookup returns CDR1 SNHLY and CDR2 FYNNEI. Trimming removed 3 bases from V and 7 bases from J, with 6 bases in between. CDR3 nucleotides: TGTGCCAGCAGTGAGAGAGGTGAAGCTTTCTTT. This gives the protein CASSERGEAFF.

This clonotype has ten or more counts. CDR3 nucleotides: TGTGCCAGCAGCCATGGGACAGTCTATGGCTACACCTTC. Encoded protein: CASSHGTVYGYTF. The V gene is TRBV11-2, the J gene TRBJ1-2; TRBD1 matches 7 bases. Germline assignment: CDR1 SGHAT and CDR2 FQNNGV. With 5 bases clipped from V and 4 bases from J, the junction kept 4 bases outside the gene matches. The CDR3 loop spans 13 amino acids.

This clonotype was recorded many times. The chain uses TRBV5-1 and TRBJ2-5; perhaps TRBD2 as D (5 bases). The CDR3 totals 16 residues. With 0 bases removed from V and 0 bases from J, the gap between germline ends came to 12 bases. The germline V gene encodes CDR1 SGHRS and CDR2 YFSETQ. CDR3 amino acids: CASSLVPGMYQETQYF. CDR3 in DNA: TGCGCCAGCAGCTTGGTCCCGGGAATGTACCAAGAGACCCAGTACTTC.

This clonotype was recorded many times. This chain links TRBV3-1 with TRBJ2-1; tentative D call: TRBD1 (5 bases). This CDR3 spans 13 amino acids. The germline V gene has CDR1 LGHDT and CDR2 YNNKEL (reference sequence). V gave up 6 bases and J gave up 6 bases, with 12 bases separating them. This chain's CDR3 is CASRGQGFNEQFF. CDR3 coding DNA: TGTGCCAGCAGAGGGCAGGGATTCAATGAGCAGTTCTTC.

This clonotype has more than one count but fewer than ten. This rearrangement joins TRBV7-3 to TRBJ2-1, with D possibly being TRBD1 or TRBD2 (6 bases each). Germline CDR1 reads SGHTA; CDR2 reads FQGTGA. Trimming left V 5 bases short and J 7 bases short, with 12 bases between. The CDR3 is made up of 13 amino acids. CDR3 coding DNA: TGTGCCAGCAGCACAGGGACTTCAAATGAGCAGTTCTTC. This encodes CASSTGTSNEQFF.

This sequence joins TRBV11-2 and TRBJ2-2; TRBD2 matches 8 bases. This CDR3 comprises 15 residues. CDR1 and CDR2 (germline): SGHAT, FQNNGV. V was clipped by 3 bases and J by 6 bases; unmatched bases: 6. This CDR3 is CASSFQGLVAGELFF. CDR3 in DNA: TGTGCCAGCAGCTTTCAGGGACTAGTAGCCGGGGAGCTGTTTTTT.